The 29 T cell receptor beta chains below come from one sample, sequenced in a study of cytomegalovirus exposure and HLA in healthy donors. The PCR used 60 Vbeta and 13 Jbeta primers. Assay: immunoSEQ multiplex PCR; the TCRdb copy retains only in-frame clones and omits some. The profile shows fewer than 200,000 clones, approximately 80% of them singletons. Sequencing was performed on PBMCs. The receptor set was obtained from a woman aged 18-29 years in good health and CMV-seronegative.

A remark on this clone: One junction end does not reproduce the germline sequence, and a read error may be involved. V gene TRBV7-9 combines with J gene TRBJ1-1; unclear D gene. Looked up from germline, CDR1 is SEHNR and CDR2 is FQNEAQ (reference sequence). CDR3 length: 15 residues. The CDR3 spells CSSSLADITNTEAFF. DNA for the CDR3: TGTTCCAGCAGCTTAGCTGACATTACGAACACTGAAGCTTTCTTT.

The sample holds one count of this clone. This CDR3 fails to terminate in the conserved phenylalanine or tryptophan, so it likely reflects a read error. This sequence joins TRBV2 and TRBJ1-2; the match to TRBD1 covers 8 bases. The CDR3 is made up of 13 amino acids. Germline V lookup: CDR1 SNHLY, CDR2 FYNNEI. V shed 9 bases, J shed 4 bases, and the junction held 7 bases outside the gene matches. The CDR3 DNA is TGTGCCAGAAACTCTGGACAGGGCTATGGCTACACCCTC. It specifies CARNSGQGYGYTL.

The CDR3 DNA sequence: TGTGCCAGCTACCTCGGGGGTGCTGGGGCCAACGTCCTGACTTTC. This gives the protein CASYLGGAGANVLTF. The V and J genes are TRBV5-6 and TRBJ2-6; tentative D call: TRBD2 (6 bases). Trimming shortened V by 7 bases and J by 2 bases, and 13 bases separated the two germline ends. The CDR3 is 15 residues long. The germline V gene has CDR1 SGHDT and CDR2 YYEEEE.

This clone was counted a single time. This rearrangement joins TRBV27 to TRBJ2-1; 7 positions agree with TRBD1. J lost 5 bases, V lost 8 bases, and 6 bases had no gene match. There are 13 residues in the CDR3. CDR1 MNHEY and CDR2 SMNVEV come from the germline V gene (reference sequence). The CDR3 DNA sequence: TGTGCCAGCGCAAAGGACAGGAACAATGAGCAGTTCTTC. It is translated as CASAKDRNNEQFF.

The rearrangement joins TRBV11-2 to TRBJ2-7; 10 bases line up with TRBD2. This CDR3 is 17 amino acids long. The V segment lost 1 base and the J segment 4 bases; nucleotides outside the gene matches: 10. CDR1 is SGHAT, CDR2 FQNNGV, per germline. Written as DNA, the CDR3 is TGTGCCAGCAGCTTAGTGGCTAGCGGGAGTCCGTTGTACGAGCAGTACTTC. It encodes CASSLVASGSPLYEQYF. Using reference TRBV11-2 and TRBJ2-7 for the parts outside the CDR3, the full variable domain is EAGVAQSPRYKIIEKRQSVAFWCNPISGHATLYWYQQILGQGPKLLIQFQNNGVVDDSQLPKDRFSAERLKGVDSTLKIQPAKLEDSAVYLCASSLVASGSPLYEQYFGPGTRLTVT.

The rearrangement uses TRBV7-8 and TRBJ1-6, with a tentative D call TRBD1 (5 bases). V was shortened by 5 bases and J by 5 bases, with 19 bases between the two germline ends. The CDR3 covers 17 residues. Germline V gene data show CDR1 as SGHVS and CDR2 as FQNEAQ. The CDR3 is CASSPRVGGKDNSPLHF. DNA for the CDR3: TGTGCCAGCAGCCCGAGAGTGGGGGGGAAGGATAATTCACCCCTCCACTTT.

The chain's CDR3 is CASSTRGTSGRHEQYF. CDR3 coding DNA: TGTGCCAGCAGCACCAGAGGGACTAGCGGGAGACACGAGCAGTACTTC. The V and J genes are TRBV13 and TRBJ2-7; TRBD2 matches 14 bases. The CDR3 is 16 residues long. Germline V gene lookup returns CDR1 PRHDT and CDR2 FYEKMQ (reference sequence). V shed 5 bases, J shed 5 bases, and the junction held 8 bases outside the gene matches.

The chain recombines TRBV5-1 with TRBJ2-3; D is perhaps TRBD2 (5 bases). This CDR3 has 18 amino acids. Germline V gene sequence: CDR1 SGHRS, CDR2 YFSETQ. V was cut by 4 bases and J by 4 bases, with 25 bases left in between. CDR3 bases: TGCGCCAGCAGCCTTAACCCCCTGGGGAGCGGTCTTCCAGATACGCAGTATTTT. Translating gives CASSLNPLGSGLPDTQYF.

The CDR3 region has the DNA TGTGCCAGCTCACCAGGGCCAGGGGCCCGCCGCGCGAACACCGGGGAGCTGTTTTTT. Encoded protein: CASSPGPGARRANTGELFF. This rearrangement joins TRBV18 to TRBJ2-2; D possibly corresponds to TRBD1 (6 bases). The CDR3 is made up of 19 amino acids. Germline V lookup: CDR1 KGHSH, CDR2 LQKENI. Trimming took off 2 bases at V and 0 bases at J, with 19 bases between the two ends.

The chain joins TRBV11-2 to TRBJ2-1, with 9 bases aligning to TRBD2. Germline-derived CDR1 and CDR2 are SGHAT and FQNNGV. The CDR3 runs 18 residues. V shed 5 bases, J shed 6 bases, and the junction held 17 bases outside the gene matches. DNA for the CDR3: TGTGCCAGCAGCCCACTCAGGGGGAAACTAGCGGGCATCAATGAGCAGTTCTTC. This sequence encodes CASSPLRGKLAGINEQFF.

This clone has just one count. V is TRBV4-1 and J is TRBJ2-3, with 7 bases that match TRBD2. CDR3 length equals 15 residues. Germline CDR1 reads MGHRA; CDR2 reads YSYEKL. Trimming took 5 bases from V and 3 from J; bases not matched to a gene: 8. The CDR3 nucleotides are TGCGCCAGCAGCAGCCTCCTAGCGGAGACAGATACGCAGTATTTT. This gives the protein CASSSLLAETDTQYF.

This clone was recorded only once. The genes are TRBV13 and TRBJ2-3, with 7 bases aligning to TRBD2. The length of the CDR3 is 14 residues. Looked up from germline, CDR1 is PRHDT and CDR2 is FYEKMQ (reference sequence). V shed 2 bases and J 5 bases; nucleotides not matched to a gene: 4. The CDR3 sequence is CASSLRGRVDTQYF. As DNA, the CDR3 is TGTGCCAGCAGCTTACGCGGGAGAGTAGATACGCAGTATTTT. The whole variable domain, remainder taken from reference TRBV13 and TRBJ2-3, is AAGVIQSPRHLIKEKRETATLKCYPIPRHDTVYWYQQGPGQDPQFLISFYEKMQSDKGSIPDRFSAQQFSDYHSELNMSSLELGDSALYFCASSLRGRVDTQYFGPGTRLTVL.

V usage is TRBV5-1 and J usage is TRBJ2-3; TRBD2 might be the D (7 bases). Trimming pared 0 bases from V and 0 bases from J, leaving 11 bases between. The CDR3 loop spans 16 amino acids. The germline V gene encodes CDR1 SGHRS and CDR2 YFSETQ. The CDR3 DNA sequence: TGCGCCAGCAGCTTGGGTGCGGGGGCTAGCACAGATACGCAGTATTTT. This codes for CASSLGAGASTDTQYF.

The chain employs TRBV28 and TRBJ1-5, with TRBD1 identical over 9 bases. This CDR3 spans 15 amino acids. Trimming removed 2 bases from V and 7 bases from J; junction bases left unmatched: 6. The germline CDR1 and CDR2 sequences are MDHEN and SYDVKM. The CDR3 sequence is CASSLNRGLRQPQHF. In DNA, the CDR3 is TGTGCCAGCAGTTTAAACAGGGGGCTTCGGCAGCCCCAGCATTTT. The variable domain in full, with the rest retrieved from reference TRBV28 and TRBJ1-5, is DVKVTQSSRYLVKRTGEKVFLECVQDMDHENMFWYRQDPGLGLRLIYFSYDVKMKEKGDIPEGYSVSREKKERFSLILESASTNQTSMYLCASSLNRGLRQPQHFGDGTRLSIL.

The chain combines TRBV11-1 with TRBJ2-2; the match to TRBD2 covers 10 bases. CDR1 is SGHAT, CDR2 FQDESV, per germline (reference sequence). The length of the CDR3 is 17 residues. Trimming at V came to 2 bases and at J to 8 bases, leaving 11 bases not matched to a gene. The chain's CDR3 is CASSLSGASGRSGELFF. The CDR3 DNA is TGTGCCAGCAGCTTATCCGGGGCTAGCGGGAGATCTGGGGAGCTGTTTTTT.

The gene calls are TRBV27 and TRBJ1-6; D gene unclear. Germline V lookup: CDR1 MNHEY, CDR2 SMNVEV (reference sequence). Trimming pared 0 bases from V and 0 bases from J, leaving 6 bases between. This CDR3 contains 16 residues. The DNA for the CDR3 is TGTGCCAGCAGTTTATCGGGGAGCTCCTATAATTCACCCCTCCACTTT. This translates into CASSLSGSSYNSPLHF.

This clone was seen only once. This chain joins TRBV6-5 and TRBJ2-7; D perhaps matches TRBD2 (5 bases). Germline V CDR1 and CDR2: MNHEY, SVGAGI. The CDR3 runs 14 residues. With 2 bases removed from V and 6 bases from J, the gap between germline ends came to 14 bases. As DNA, the CDR3 is TGTGCCAGCAGTTACGTCGAGGGTAGGCGCGAGCAGTACTTC. This codes for CASSYVEGRREQYF.

Concerning this clone: Just one base apart from a much larger clone, this may be a read error. This chain joins TRBV6-1 and TRBJ2-2; unclear D gene. The V end was cut by 8 bases, the J end by 1 base, with 8 bases between. Germline V CDR1 and CDR2: MNHNS, SASEGT. The CDR3 is made up of 13 amino acids. CDR3 loop: CASLRKNTGELFF. CDR3 in DNA: TGTGCCAGCTTGAGGAAGAACACCGGGGAGCTGTTTTTT.

This chain links TRBV4-3 with TRBJ2-1, with D possibly TRBD2 on 5 matching bases. This CDR3 has 13 residues. The V end lost 2 bases, the J end lost 6 bases, and 8 bases lay between the germline ends. The germline CDR1 and CDR2 sequences are LGHNA and YSLEER. This chain's CDR3 is CASSQLAFNEQFF. The CDR3 DNA reads TGCGCCAGCAGCCAACTAGCCTTCAATGAGCAGTTCTTC.

The chain is built from TRBV19 and TRBJ1-3; a weak D match, TRBD1 (5 bases). V lost 5 bases and J 3 bases, leaving 11 bases between the germline ends. This CDR3 region has 14 residues. The germline CDR1 and CDR2 sequences are LNHDA and SQIVND (reference sequence). Here the CDR3 reads CASSSQGDGNTIYF. The CDR3 nucleotides are TGTGCCAGTAGTTCGCAGGGCGATGGAAACACCATATATTTT.

This clone was seen more than once but under ten times. J is TRBJ2-1 and V is TRBV4-1; 7 bases align to TRBD1. Germline V gives CDR1 MGHRA, CDR2 YSYEKL. V was clipped by 0 bases and J by 9 bases; unmatched bases: 5. CDR3 length equals 14 residues. The CDR3 loop is CASSQDAGGFEQFF. Here the CDR3 DNA reads TGCGCCAGCAGCCAAGATGCAGGGGGTTTTGAGCAGTTCTTC.

The V call is TRBV6-5, the J call TRBJ2-7; 13 nucleotides align to TRBD2. The V gene's germline CDR1 is MNHEY and CDR2 SVGAGI. Germline trimming cut 2 bases from V and 3 bases from J; bases unmatched to any gene: 4. The CDR3 covers 16 residues. The CDR3 sequence: CASSYRTSGSIYEQYF. CDR3 nucleotides: TGTGCCAGCAGTTACAGGACTAGCGGGAGCATCTACGAGCAGTACTTC.

This clone was recorded only once. This chain uses TRBV27 with TRBJ2-1; a weak D match, TRBD1 (5 bases). V was shortened by 6 bases and J by 8 bases, with 14 bases between the two germline ends. This CDR3 has 13 residues. From germline, CDR1 is MNHEY and CDR2 SMNVEV (reference sequence). The CDR3 region has the DNA TGTGCCAGCAGACGATGGTTGGGGCATGAGCAGTTCTTC. Its protein product is CASRRWLGHEQFF.

The chain couples TRBV6-1 to TRBJ1-2; TRBD1 is a possible D gene (6 bases). Looked up from germline, CDR1 is MNHNS and CDR2 is SASEGT. V was trimmed by 6 bases and J by 2 bases, leaving 16 bases between them. The CDR3 is 15 residues long. CDR3 sequence: CASSGGGRGNYGYTF. For the CDR3, the DNA is TGTGCCAGCAGCGGGGGGGGGCGGGGGAACTATGGCTACACCTTC.

This clone was seen more than once but under ten times. J is TRBJ1-4 and V is TRBV19; 8 bases are shared with TRBD1. Germline CDR1 and CDR2: LNHDA and SQIVND (reference sequence). CDR3 length: 16 residues. Trimming at V came to 6 bases and at J to 6 bases, leaving 12 bases not matched to a gene. The CDR3 sequence: CASRSRPGTGDEKLFF. The CDR3 region has the DNA TGTGCCAGTAGGTCACGACCCGGGACAGGAGATGAAAAACTGTTTTTT.

V usage is TRBV9 and J usage is TRBJ2-1; 7 nucleotides align to TRBD2. Germline V CDR1 and CDR2: SGDLS, YYNGEE. V was clipped by 2 bases and J by 3 bases; unmatched bases: 8. CDR3 length: 16 amino acids. CDR3 loop: CASSVGASGFYNEQFF. Written as DNA, the CDR3 is TGTGCCAGCAGCGTTGGGGCTAGCGGCTTCTACAATGAGCAGTTCTTC.

The chain combines TRBV28 with TRBJ2-1, with 12 bases that match TRBD2. CDR1 and CDR2 (germline): MDHEN, SYDVKM. This CDR3 region has 16 residues. Trimming took 2 bases from V and 6 from J; bases not matched to a gene: 5. CDR3 DNA sequence: TGTGCCAGCAGTTTACTGGCGACTAGCGGGAGCAATGAGCAGTTCTTC. Residues: CASSLLATSGSNEQFF.

Points on this clone: Other DNA sequences in this sample translate to the same CDR3. The rearrangement uses TRBV30 and TRBJ2-7; D might be TRBD1 (5 bases). The length of the CDR3 is 15 residues. The ends were cut back, 3 bases at V and 5 bases at J, with 20 bases in the middle. Per the germline V gene, CDR1 is GTSNPN and CDR2 is SVGIG (reference sequence). The CDR3 here is CAWSANPIGVHEQYF. CDR3 sequence (DNA): TGTGCCTGGAGCGCGAACCCTATAGGGGTCCACGAGCAGTACTTC.

The V and J genes are TRBV28 and TRBJ2-7; the match to TRBD1 covers 9 bases. This CDR3 is built from 13 residues. CDR1 and CDR2 (germline): MDHEN, SYDVKM. V was pared by 3 bases and J by 5 bases, with 2 bases of the junction left unmatched. The CDR3 DNA reads as TGTGCCAGCAGTTTCCGGGACAGGGACGAGCAGTACTTC. Protein product: CASSFRDRDEQYF.